A selection of T cell receptor beta chains follows, all from one sample in a study of CD8 T cells in ankylosing spondylitis. TCRdb independently ran MiXCR on the 5' RACE reads; one entry per CDR3 protein. The profile shows 250,000 to 400,000 distinct CDR3 sequences, roughly 11% of them singletons. The sample was blood, either unsorted or a sorted T cell fraction (not recorded which). These receptors came from a female donor with ankylosing spondylitis or in good health (not recorded which). The conserved cysteine and the conserved F or W are not part of the CDR3 here. Size is omitted from some rows. Given values are once, few, many or a class for expanded clones.

>TRBV20-1|.
CALGDRSLGSNEKLF
>TRBV5-1|few
ASSSTIINTGELF
>TRBV20-1|few
SARSGGGISEQF
>TRBV24-1|many
ATSPGTLAEAF
>TRBV5-5|many
ASSSPAGVNEKLF
>TRBV15|many
ATSILTPPTQY
>TRBV7-9|many
ASSSPARRIYNEQF
>TRBV20-1|.
SASPTLAGGIHEQF
>TRBV20-1|few
SAPRSSGLKTEAF
>TRBV7-2|many
ASSPGDTTNEKLF
>TRBV28|few
ASSLELLPRVGTETQY
>TRBV28|many
ASTPNVGGYYGYT
>TRBV20-1|few
SARRTPNEQF
>TRBV20-1|few
SARPSGASYNEQF
>TRBV20-1|many
SSRSRGNQPQH
>TRBV20-1|.
SARTSGTNTGELF
>TRBV5-1|few
ASSLGLAGRTDTQY
>TRBV4-3|.
ASSQGASGNGDTQY
>TRBV20-1|many
SARELGQGLETQY
>TRBV9|many
ASSGIQGPNSANTGELF
>TRBV5-1|few
ASSLGGTGEFNEQF
>TRBV20-1|.
CARDPGRRGQGGNQPQH
>TRBV7-3|few
ASSFGPNYEQY
>TRBV12-3/TRBV12-4|few
ASSLVAGNYGYT
>TRBV19|many
ASNPAGWANTEAF
>TRBV12-3/TRBV12-4|.
ASKMGGQETQY
>TRBV4-1|few
ASSQAGQRSYGYT
>TRBV5-5|many
ASSLPGGVYGYT
>TRBV7-2|.
ASSRLAGGIY
>TRBV12-3/TRBV12-4|few
ASTLGGIQPQH
>TRBV5-1|.
ASSLSGGRETQY
>TRBV30|many
ASIVGTTEAF
>TRBV28|many
ASTLGDRTNGYT
>TRBV20-1|many
SARVGTGGYEQY
>TRBV5-1|.
ASAPGGANVLT
>TRBV20-1|many
SARLRGRLGNGYT
>TRBV6-1|many
ASSEDMADTQY
>TRBV18|many
ASSLGAKDIQY
>TRBV30|.
AWSVFRTSGSMTEQF
>TRBV5-1|many
ASSQGPGQGAEAF
>TRBV12-3/TRBV12-4|many
ASSLMSTDTQY
>TRBV5-1|many
ASSFYDRAGIIQTQY
>TRBV20-1|many
SARESGTSYNEQF
>TRBV7-2|many
ASSFYFSHEELF
>TRBV20-1|.
SASSVVAQH
>TRBV18|many
ASSPLQGADTQY
>TRBV5-1|.
ASSVRLNTEAF
>TRBV20-1|many
SARGQGATPLH
>TRBV20-1|many
SVRGDRLIEAF
>TRBV12-3/TRBV12-4|many
ASSFYRRLGTEAF
>TRBV28|many
ASSATQGNSYEQY
>TRBV6-5|many
ASSYHSDKISYEQY
>TRBV20-1|.
SALGLVAGGPREQF
>TRBV5-5|many
ASSKGQGPEAF
>TRBV20-1|many
SAPRWVWGYNEQF
>TRBV5-1|many
ASSLGTGTNTGELF
>TRBV7-6|few
ASSRRGSMNTEAF